A single sample is the source of the 20 T cell receptor beta chains below, sequenced in a study of radiotherapy plus CTLA-4 blockade in lung cancer. Clones were read by immunoSEQ multiplex PCR, and TCRdb kept only the in-frame ones, dropping some. The profile shows some 37,000 clones, about three quarters of them singletons. Sequencing was performed on peripheral blood, taken from a patient treated with radiotherapy plus ipilimumab. The receptors originated from a human donor with non-small cell lung cancer who had stable disease on radiotherapy plus ipilimumab.

The chain combines TRBV5-1 with TRBJ1-1; 7 bases line up with TRBD1. Per germline, CDR1 SGHRS and CDR2 YFSETQ. There are 14 residues in the CDR3. V lost 4 bases to trimming and J lost 3 bases; unmatched junction nucleotides: 6. The CDR3 sequence: CASSREGADTEAFF. As DNA, the CDR3 is TGCGCCAGCAGCCGGGAGGGGGCGGACACTGAAGCTTTCTTT.

The chain couples TRBV2 to TRBJ1-4; TRBD1 matches at 7 bases. This CDR3 is 14 amino acids long. Germline V gives CDR1 SNHLY, CDR2 FYNNEI. Trimming at V came to 4 bases and at J to 8 bases, leaving 7 bases not matched to a gene. The CDR3 region is CASSAGRGNEKLFF. CDR3 DNA sequence: TGTGCCAGCAGTGCTGGCAGGGGGAACGAAAAACTGTTTTTT.

This clone is labeled medium-sized. V gene TRBV7-9 combines with J gene TRBJ1-1; TRBD1 matches 8 bases. Germline V CDR1 and CDR2: SEHNR, FQNEAQ (reference sequence). There are 16 residues in the CDR3. The V segment lost 6 bases and the J segment 1 base; nucleotides outside the gene matches: 10. CDR3 amino acids: CASRGLAGGENTEAFF. The CDR3 bases are TGTGCCAGCAGAGGCTTGGCAGGGGGCGAGAACACTGAAGCTTTCTTT.

The chain recombines TRBV18 with TRBJ1-4; TRBD1 is a possible D gene (5 bases). Per germline, CDR1 KGHSH and CDR2 LQKENI. Trimming stripped 4 bases from V and 5 bases from J, with 14 bases between. CDR3 length: 15 amino acids. The CDR3 DNA reads TGTGCCAGCTCACGGAACATCTGGGGGAATGAAAAACTGTTTTTT. Its translation: CASSRNIWGNEKLFF.

The chain recombines TRBV7-2 with TRBJ2-1; 9 nucleotides match TRBD2. The ends lost 0 bases at V and 6 bases at J; junction bases unmatched: 9. The CDR3 covers 17 residues. Germline lookup yields CDR1 SGHTA and CDR2 FQGNSA. CDR3 in amino acids: CASSLAFLVAGVNEQFF. Here the CDR3 DNA reads TGTGCCAGCAGCTTAGCCTTCCTAGTAGCGGGGGTCAATGAGCAGTTCTTC. The whole variable domain, remainder taken from reference TRBV7-2 and TRBJ2-1, is GAGVSQSPSNKVTEKGKDVELRCDPISGHTALYWYRQSLGQGLEFLIYFQGNSAPDKSGLPSDRFSAERTGGSVSTLTIQRTQQEDSAVYLCASSLAFLVAGVNEQFFGPGTRLTVL.

The chain uses TRBV7-9 and TRBJ2-7; D perhaps matches TRBD2 (6 bases). V was pared by 3 bases and J by 0 bases, with 12 bases between. Germline V gene lookup returns CDR1 SEHNR and CDR2 FQNEAQ (reference sequence). The CDR3 covers 15 residues. The CDR3 protein is CASSLQRVSSYEQYV. CDR3 sequence (DNA): TGTGCCAGCAGCTTGCAGCGGGTAAGCTCCTACGAGCAGTACGTC.

This clone came up a few times. The chain links TRBV6-6 to TRBJ1-1; TRBD1 matches 10 bases. From germline, CDR1 is MNHNY and CDR2 SVGAGI (reference sequence). This CDR3 has 14 residues. Losses at the gene ends were 8 bases for V and 3 bases for J; bases not matched to a gene: 6. The CDR3 loop reads CASLLDRGDTEAFF. The CDR3, as DNA: TGTGCCAGCCTACTGGACAGGGGGGACACTGAAGCTTTCTTT.

Only a few counts were recorded for this clone. The V gene is TRBV27, the J gene TRBJ2-5; D unresolved. CDR3 length: 13 residues. The V end was cut by 1 base, the J end by 3 bases, with 6 bases between. The germline V gene has CDR1 MNHEY and CDR2 SMNVEV (reference sequence). The DNA of the CDR3 is TGTGCCAGCAGTTTATACAGTGAAGAGACCCAGTACTTC. Its translation is CASSLYSEETQYF.

Only a few counts were recorded for this clone. The genes are TRBV6-5 and TRBJ1-1; the match to TRBD1 covers 7 bases. J was trimmed by 4 bases and V by 2 bases; bases with no gene match: 4. The germline V gene has CDR1 MNHEY and CDR2 SVGAGI. The CDR3 contains 14 residues. Here the CDR3 reads CASSYAAGGTEAFF. For the CDR3, the DNA is TGTGCCAGCAGTTACGCGGCAGGGGGCACTGAAGCTTTCTTT.

This chain connects TRBV7-2 to TRBJ2-5; TRBD2 aligns across 13 bases. The CDR3 sequence is 16 residues long. J was trimmed by 5 bases and V by 2 bases; bases with no gene match: 5. Germline lookup yields CDR1 SGHTA and CDR2 FQGNSA. The CDR3 reads CASSLFGTSGAETQYF. In DNA form, the CDR3 reads TGTGCCAGCAGCTTATTTGGGACTAGCGGGGCTGAGACCCAGTACTTC.

This chain joins TRBV4-1 and TRBJ2-5; TRBD2 matches 12 bases. Germline loops: CDR1 MGHRA, CDR2 YSYEKL. CDR3 size: 19 residues. With V trimmed by 0 bases and J by 0 bases, 8 bases remained unmatched. CDR3 DNA sequence: TGCGCCAGCAGCCAAGATAGGGCGACTAGCGGGGGTAACCAAGAGACCCAGTACTTC. Its protein is CASSQDRATSGGNQETQYF.

The chain employs TRBV4-3 and TRBJ1-1; D is ambiguous. Germline V gene lookup returns CDR1 LGHNA and CDR2 YSLEER. The V end lost 0 bases, the J end lost 0 bases, and 8 bases lay between the germline ends. The CDR3 totals 15 residues. The CDR3 loop reads CASSQEPAMNTEAFF. The CDR3 DNA reads TGCGCCAGCAGCCAAGAACCGGCTATGAACACTGAAGCTTTCTTT.

This clone has only a few counts. CDR3 DNA: TGTGCCAGCAGTGAAATCCGGACAGGCCAAGAGACCCAGTACTTC. It is translated as CASSEIRTGQETQYF. The genes are TRBV6-1 and TRBJ2-5, with 7 bases fitting TRBD1. Looked up from germline, CDR1 is MNHNS and CDR2 is SASEGT. There are 15 residues in the CDR3. The V gene end was trimmed by 2 bases and the J gene end by 1 base; junction bases not matched to a gene: 4.

This chain joins TRBV5-6 and TRBJ2-7; possible D gene TRBD1, 6 bases. Trimming left V 0 bases short and J 6 bases short, with 22 bases between. The CDR3 runs 17 residues. The V gene's germline CDR1 is SGHDT and CDR2 YYEEEE. The CDR3, as DNA: TGTGCCAGCAGCTTGGGGTCCAGGACAGCTATTCTTTTCGAGCAGTACGTC. It specifies CASSLGSRTAILFEQYV.

The V gene is TRBV29-1, the J gene TRBJ1-2; the D gene is possibly TRBD1 (6 bases). Trimming stripped 4 bases from V and 1 base from J, with 10 bases between. CDR3 size: 13 residues. CDR1 is SQVTM, CDR2 ANQGSEA, per germline. CDR3 bases: TGCAGCGTTGCGGTGGACAGTAACTATGGCTACACCTTC. Translated, it gives CSVAVDSNYGYTF.

The V and J genes are TRBV7-9 and TRBJ1-5; TRBD1 is a possible D gene (6 bases). The CDR3 is 13 amino acids. V gave up 5 bases and J gave up 6 bases, with 11 bases separating them. Germline values: CDR1 SEHNR, CDR2 FQNEAQ (reference sequence). The CDR3 loop reads CASSPQDSQPQHF. Written as DNA, the CDR3 is TGTGCCAGCAGCCCCCAGGACAGTCAGCCCCAGCATTTT.

The J gene is TRBJ1-6, the V gene TRBV5-1; D is unresolved. The CDR3 has 14 amino acids. The V end lost 1 base, the J end lost 6 bases, and 8 bases lay between the germline ends. Germline values: CDR1 SGHRS, CDR2 YFSETQ. The CDR3 nucleotides read TGCGCCAGCAGCTTGACAGAATCTAATTCACCCCTCCACTTT. It specifies CASSLTESNSPLHF. The full variable domain, completed using reference TRBV5-1 and TRBJ1-6, is KAGVTQTPRYLIKTRGQQVTLSCSPISGHRSVSWYQQTPGQGLQFLFEYFSETQRNKGNFPGRFSGRQFSNSRSEMNVSTLELGDSALYLCASSLTESNSPLHFGNGTRLTVT.

This CDR3 is CASSLEGHGYTF. The CDR3 DNA is TGTGCCAGCAGCTTGGAGGGTCATGGCTACACCTTC. The V gene is TRBV5-4, the J gene TRBJ1-2; D ambiguous. The germline gives CDR1 SGHNT, CDR2 YYREEE (reference sequence). The CDR3 runs to 12 residues. Trimming removed 0 bases at V and 6 bases at J, with 6 bases between.

The V gene is TRBV7-9, the J gene TRBJ2-2, with unresolved D. Trimming removed 1 base from V and 6 bases from J, with 6 bases in between. In germline, CDR1 is SEHNR, CDR2 FQNEAQ (reference sequence). This CDR3 is built from 13 residues. The CDR3 DNA follows: TGTGCCAGCAGCTTAGGGGGTTCCGGGGAGCTGTTTTTT. This sequence encodes CASSLGGSGELFF.

The V gene is TRBV19, the J gene TRBJ1-2, with a weak D call TRBD1 (5 bases). Germline CDR1 is LNHDA and CDR2 is SQIVND (reference sequence). V lost 1 base and J lost 4, with 10 bases in between. CDR3 length equals 14 residues. Here the CDR3 DNA reads TGTGCCAGTAGTATAGGGACAAATCTCTATGGCTACACCTTC. This sequence encodes CASSIGTNLYGYTF.